This record looks at one T cell receptor beta chain sequence and its context. Antigen: not known. Time point specified: cycle 4 day 1 (C4D1), after six to seven weeks of nivolumab. Every one of the patients relapsed after autologous stem cell transplantation (brentuximab vedotin exposure was variable). These data are taken from a study of PD-1 blockade in classical Hodgkin lymphoma. Study findings and constraints: The repertoire differences lack a defined cause, possibly disease activity or prior therapy.

The table came from immunoSEQ multiplex PCR; TCRdb's copy has only in-frame clones and leaves some out. Of under 45,000 clones in the sample, less than 75% were seen once. Germline CDR1 MNHNY, CDR2 SVGAGI (reference sequence). This CDR3 has 14 residues. J gave up 7 bases and V 6 bases, and 6 bases lay outside the gene matches. The origin of this receptor is a human donor with classical Hodgkin lymphoma. The chain joins TRBV6-6 to TRBJ1-6, with 7 bases matching TRBD1. The source material was peripheral blood mononuclear cells (PBMCs), sampled before the fourth cycle of nivolumab. The CDR3 DNA reads TGTGCCAGCAGAGAGACAGGGTACAATTCACCCCTCCACTTT. It translates to CASRETGYNSPLHF.